Listed here are 18 T cell receptor beta chains from one sample, sequenced in a study of cytotoxic CD8 clonotypes in ibrutinib-treated CLL. The assay was immunoSEQ multiplex PCR, and TCRdb's table has in-frame clones only and misses some. The sample has about 120,000 clones, 58% seen once. The source was PBMCs, collected after 24 months of ibrutinib treatment. The receptor set was obtained from a human donor with chronic lymphocytic leukemia.

The V and J genes are TRBV5-4 and TRBJ1-1; D remains ambiguous. Germline CDR1 SGHNT, CDR2 YYREEE (reference sequence). Trimming pared 4 bases from V and 5 bases from J, leaving 15 bases between. The CDR3 contains 14 residues. Here the CDR3 DNA reads TGTGCCAGCAGCGCCGAGTTAGGGCGTACTGAAGCTTTCTTT. Translating it yields CASSAELGRTEAFF.

The chain couples TRBV11-3 to TRBJ1-3; no definite D call. The CDR3 covers 13 residues. Germline V gene data show CDR1 as SGHNT and CDR2 as YENEEA. Trimming removed 6 bases at V and 2 bases at J, with 8 bases between. CDR3 sequence: CASRGGTGNTIYF. CDR3 DNA: TGTGCCAGCAGGGGCGGTACTGGAAACACCATATATTTT.

This chain links TRBV4-2 with TRBJ1-5; D remains ambiguous. This CDR3 comprises 15 residues. Trimming took 4 bases from V and 1 from J, leaving 11 bases between them. Germline V gene data show CDR1 as LGHNA and CDR2 as YNFKEQ. CDR3 bases: TGTGCCAGCAGCCCAAGAGTAGGCAGCAATCAGCCCCAGCATTTT. Amino acids: CASSPRVGSNQPQHF.

V is TRBV13 and J is TRBJ1-1, with D possibly being TRBD1 (5 bases). The CDR3 has 14 residues. Trimming pared 2 bases from V and 1 base from J, leaving 8 bases between. The germline V gene encodes CDR1 PRHDT and CDR2 FYEKMQ (reference sequence). CDR3 sequence reads: CASSLFGGNTEAFF. Here the CDR3 DNA reads TGTGCCAGCAGCTTATTCGGGGGGAACACTGAAGCTTTCTTT.

The gene calls are TRBV29-1 and TRBJ2-1; D not resolved. Germline loops: CDR1 SQVTM, CDR2 ANQGSEA. Trimming stripped 5 bases from V and 4 bases from J, with 24 bases between. This CDR3 is 17 amino acids long. The DNA of the CDR3 is TGCAGCGTTTTAGAACGTCCAGCCGTGGCTGCGTACAATGAGCAGTTCTTC. Its protein product is CSVLERPAVAAYNEQFF.

The V and J genes are TRBV9 and TRBJ1-6, with TRBD1 as a possible D gene (5 bases). Germline-derived CDR1 and CDR2 are SGDLS and YYNGEE. Trimming stripped 0 bases from V and 7 bases from J, with 11 bases between. The CDR3 has 15 residues. As DNA, the CDR3 is TGTGCCAGCAGCGTAGATGGGACGGGAAATTCACCCCTCCACTTT. This gives the protein CASSVDGTGNSPLHF.

This clone was detected ten times or more. The chain recombines TRBV5-1 with TRBJ2-1; 8 nucleotides align to TRBD1. V lost 4 bases to trimming and J lost 0 bases; unmatched junction nucleotides: 3. Germline CDR1 reads SGHRS; CDR2 reads YFSETQ. The CDR3 runs to 15 residues. The CDR3: CASSLQGASYNEQFF. The CDR3 bases are TGCGCCAGCAGCCTCCAGGGGGCCTCCTACAATGAGCAGTTCTTC.

This clone was recorded a few times. The chain employs TRBV6-1 and TRBJ1-2; tentative D call: TRBD1 (6 bases). CDR3 length equals 13 residues. Per the germline V gene, CDR1 is MNHNS and CDR2 is SASEGT. With 6 bases removed from V and 3 bases from J, the gap between germline ends came to 11 bases. The CDR3 nucleotides read TGTGCCAGCAGCCTTAGACAGGACTATGGCTACACCTTC. It specifies CASSLRQDYGYTF.

The V call is TRBV9, the J call TRBJ2-1; D may correspond to TRBD1 or TRBD2 (5 bases each). Germline V gives CDR1 SGDLS, CDR2 YYNGEE. The CDR3 is 14 residues long. The V end lost 3 bases, the J end lost 5 bases, and 12 bases lay between the germline ends. CDR3 residues: CASSEGTVNNEQFF. CDR3 in DNA: TGTGCCAGCAGCGAGGGGACGGTGAACAATGAGCAGTTCTTC. Variable domain in full (rest from reference TRBV9 and TRBJ2-1): DSGVTQTPKHLITATGQRVTLRCSPRSGDLSVYWYQQSLDQGLQFLIQYYNGEERAKGNILERFSAQQFPDLHSELNLSSLELGDSALYFCASSEGTVNNEQFFGPGTRLTVL.

This chain links TRBV28 with TRBJ2-7, with 8 bases lining up with TRBD2. CDR3 size: 15 residues. V lost 6 bases, J lost 6 bases, and 13 bases stayed unmatched. CDR1 is MDHEN and CDR2 is SYDVKM in the germline V gene. The CDR3 sequence is CASSYTPGGGIEQYF. The CDR3 DNA reads as TGTGCCAGCAGCTATACCCCGGGAGGGGGAATCGAGCAGTACTTC. Together with reference TRBV28 and TRBJ2-7, the CDR3 gives the full variable domain: DVKVTQSSRYLVKRTGEKVFLECVQDMDHENMFWYRQDPGLGLRLIYFSYDVKMKEKGDIPEGYSVSREKKERFSLILESASTNQTSMYLCASSYTPGGGIEQYFGPGTRLTVT.

The rearrangement links TRBV5-8 to TRBJ1-5; perhaps TRBD1 as D (5 bases). Germline lookup yields CDR1 SGHTS and CDR2 YDEGEE. V shed 0 bases and J shed 9 bases, with 10 bases lying between them. The CDR3 is made up of 13 amino acids. The CDR3 DNA is TGTGCCAGCAGCTTGGGCCAGGGACGGCCCCAGCATTTT. It codes for CASSLGQGRPQHF.

The chain uses TRBV9 and TRBJ2-5, with D tentatively TRBD2 (5 bases). The CDR3 runs 14 residues. Germline lookup yields CDR1 SGDLS and CDR2 YYNGEE. V lost 4 bases and J 3 bases, leaving 13 bases between the germline ends. This chain's CDR3 is CASSLRTGKETQYF. The CDR3 bases are TGTGCCAGCAGCCTCCGGACGGGAAAAGAGACCCAGTACTTC.

The chain uses TRBV28 and TRBJ2-7; the D gene is possibly TRBD1 (5 bases). Germline CDR1 and CDR2: MDHEN and SYDVKM. The CDR3 totals 14 residues. The V end lost 5 bases, the J end lost 2 bases, and 13 bases lay between the germline ends. This CDR3 reads CASSIPTAPYEQYF. Here the CDR3 DNA reads TGTGCCAGCAGTATACCGACAGCCCCCTACGAGCAGTACTTC. The entire variable domain, with the rest obtained from reference TRBV28 and TRBJ2-7, is as follows: DVKVTQSSRYLVKRTGEKVFLECVQDMDHENMFWYRQDPGLGLRLIYFSYDVKMKEKGDIPEGYSVSREKKERFSLILESASTNQTSMYLCASSIPTAPYEQYFGPGTRLTVT.

This rearrangement joins TRBV30 to TRBJ2-5; no reliable D call. This CDR3 has 15 amino acids. Per germline, CDR1 GTSNPN and CDR2 SVGIG (reference sequence). Trimming removed 4 bases from V and 4 bases from J, with 19 bases in between. The CDR3 protein is CAWIQEARTGETQYF. The CDR3 DNA follows: TGTGCCTGGATTCAAGAAGCCAGGACGGGAGAGACCCAGTACTTC.

This clone was counted ten times or more. The chain recombines TRBV30 with TRBJ2-2; 8 positions match TRBD1. Unmatched junction bases numbered 7, after V lost 0 bases and J lost 1 base. Germline-derived CDR1 and CDR2 are GTSNPN and SVGIG (reference sequence). The CDR3 sequence is 17 residues long. The CDR3 reads CAWSVRFGQGNTGELFF. The CDR3 DNA reads as TGTGCCTGGAGTGTACGGTTTGGACAGGGGAACACCGGGGAGCTGTTTTTT.

This clone occurred once. V gene TRBV7-2 combines with J gene TRBJ1-1; the D is unclear. Germline V lookup: CDR1 SGHTA, CDR2 FQGNSA. Trimming cost V 2 bases and J 0 bases, with 7 bases left between them. The CDR3 is made up of 14 amino acids. CDR3 sequence (DNA): TGTGCCAGCAGCTTAAATCAGGTGAACACTGAAGCTTTCTTT. Translated: CASSLNQVNTEAFF.

This chain connects TRBV6-1 to TRBJ1-2, with D uncertain. The V and J ends lost 3 bases and 4 bases respectively, with 12 bases between them. Germline loops: CDR1 MNHNS, CDR2 SASEGT. The CDR3 contains 14 residues. CDR3 in DNA: TGTGCCAGCAGTGACGCCCCGGGTCGCTATGGCTACACCTTC. This sequence encodes CASSDAPGRYGYTF.

This clone was counted only a few times. The V call is TRBV27, the J call TRBJ2-6; the match to TRBD1 covers 7 bases. The CDR3 runs to 15 residues. V was pared by 8 bases and J by 2 bases, with 6 bases of the junction left unmatched. Per the germline V gene, CDR1 is MNHEY and CDR2 is SMNVEV (reference sequence). CDR3 region: CASRLDRAGANVLTF. The CDR3 DNA sequence: TGTGCCAGCCGCCTCGACAGGGCTGGGGCCAACGTCCTGACTTTC. Combining the CDR3 with reference TRBV27 and TRBJ2-6 gives the whole variable domain EAQVTQNPRYLITVTGKKLTVTCSQNMNHEYMSWYRQDPGLGLRQIYYSMNVEVTDKGDVPEGYKVSRKEKRNFPLILESPSPNQTSLYFCASRLDRAGANVLTFGAGSRLTVL.